Sequencing of this TCR beta chain was carried out in a study of naive and memory T cell subsets. An oligonucleotide containing a UMI was ligated to the 3' end of TCR cDNA. The germline CDR1 and CDR2 sequences are DFQATT and SNEGSKA (reference sequence). This CDR3 is 12 amino acids long. Trimming took off 3 bases at V and 6 bases at J, with 12 bases between the two ends. This clonotype occurred a few times. Amplification of ligated cDNA took four PCR rounds with SP2 and nested alpha and beta constant primers. For blood and skin samples, reverse transcription used TCR alpha and beta constant primers. TCRdb reprocessed the 5' RACE reads via MiXCR and lists one record per CDR3 protein. This table holds more than 60,000 distinct CDR3 sequences, 6.5% to 9% found once.

This TCR derives from a female donor in good health. This chain uses TRBV20-1 with TRBJ2-7; D gene ambiguous. The CDR3 DNA reads as TGCAGTGCTAGGGATCCCTCTAGCGAGCAGTACTTC. It specifies CSARDPSSEQYF.